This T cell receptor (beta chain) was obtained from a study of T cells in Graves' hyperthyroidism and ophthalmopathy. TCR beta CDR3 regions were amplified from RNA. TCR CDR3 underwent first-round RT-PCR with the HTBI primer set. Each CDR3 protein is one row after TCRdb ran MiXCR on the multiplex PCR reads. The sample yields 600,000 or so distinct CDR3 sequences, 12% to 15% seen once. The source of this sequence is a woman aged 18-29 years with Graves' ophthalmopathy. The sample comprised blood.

CDR3: CASRWYNSPLHF. As DNA, the CDR3 is TGTGCCTCACGCTGGTATAATTCACCCCTCCACTTT. The chain is built from TRBV30 and TRBJ1-6; D gene unclear. The CDR3 is 12 residues long. Germline CDR1 GTSNPN, CDR2 SVGIG (reference sequence). V was cut by 7 bases and J by 4 bases, with 8 bases left in between.